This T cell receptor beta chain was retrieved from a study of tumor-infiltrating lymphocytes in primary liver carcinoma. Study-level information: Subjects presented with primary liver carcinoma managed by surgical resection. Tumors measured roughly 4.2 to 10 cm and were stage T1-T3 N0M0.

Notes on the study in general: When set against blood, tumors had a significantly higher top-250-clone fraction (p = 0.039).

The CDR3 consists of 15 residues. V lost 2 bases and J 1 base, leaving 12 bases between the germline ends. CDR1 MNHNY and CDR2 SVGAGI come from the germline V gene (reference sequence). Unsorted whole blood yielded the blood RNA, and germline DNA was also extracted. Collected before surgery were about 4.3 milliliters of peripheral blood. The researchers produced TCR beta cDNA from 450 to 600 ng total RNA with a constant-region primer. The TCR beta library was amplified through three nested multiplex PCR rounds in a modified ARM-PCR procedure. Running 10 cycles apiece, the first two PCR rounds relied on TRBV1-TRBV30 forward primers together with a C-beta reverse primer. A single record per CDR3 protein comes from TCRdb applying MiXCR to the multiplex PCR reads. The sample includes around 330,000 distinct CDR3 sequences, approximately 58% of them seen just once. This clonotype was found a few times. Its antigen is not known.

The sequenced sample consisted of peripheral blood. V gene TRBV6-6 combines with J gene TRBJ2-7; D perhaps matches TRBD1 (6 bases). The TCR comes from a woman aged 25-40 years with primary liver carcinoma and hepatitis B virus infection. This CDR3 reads CASSYLAGESYEQYF. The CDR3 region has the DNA TGTGCCAGCAGTTACCTGGCAGGGGAGTCCTACGAGCAGTACTTC.